Following are 14 T cell receptor beta chains from one sample sequenced in a study of blood T cell repertoires in COVID-19. TCRdb keeps only in-frame clones here, not all; method: immunoSEQ multiplex PCR. The data hold 200,000 to 300,000 clones, with nearly 90% observed a single time. The sequenced sample was peripheral blood. Every receptor here comes from a man between 18 and 29 years old with active or convalescent COVID-19.

V usage is TRBV18 and J usage is TRBJ2-7; perhaps TRBD1 as D (5 bases). Germline-derived CDR1 and CDR2 are KGHSH and LQKENI. Trimming cost V 5 bases and J 5 bases, with 22 bases left between them. The CDR3 consists of 16 residues. For the CDR3, the DNA is TGTGCCAGCTCAGACGCCGGTTTTCAGGGTCCAGACGAGCAGTACTTC. Encoded protein: CASSDAGFQGPDEQYF.

This chain uses TRBV9 with TRBJ1-2, with a tentative D call TRBD1 (6 bases). The CDR3 has 18 residues. Trimming stripped 0 bases from V and 3 bases from J, with 21 bases between. The germline gives CDR1 SGDLS, CDR2 YYNGEE. The CDR3 sequence is CASSVVSAGALTYYGYTF. The CDR3 region has the DNA TGTGCCAGCAGCGTAGTTTCTGCGGGGGCTTTAACCTACTATGGCTACACCTTC.

V usage is TRBV29-1 and J usage is TRBJ1-2; D is undetermined. From germline, CDR1 is SQVTM and CDR2 ANQGSEA. The V and J ends lost 3 bases and 10 bases respectively, with 15 bases between them. This CDR3 has 12 amino acids. Here the CDR3 reads CSVEKGLSDYTF. As DNA, the CDR3 is TGCAGCGTTGAGAAAGGACTTTCGGACTACACCTTC.

This clone was picked up one time. This rearrangement joins TRBV5-4 to TRBJ2-2, with 7 bases matching TRBD2. CDR3 length: 16 residues. Germline V CDR1 and CDR2: SGHNT, YYREEE (reference sequence). V gave up 0 bases and J gave up 4 bases; unmatched junction bases: 6. Here the CDR3 reads CASSLGGGSGTGELFF. The CDR3 DNA reads TGTGCCAGCAGCTTGGGAGGCGGGAGCGGCACCGGGGAGCTGTTTTTT.

This chain joins TRBV10-3 and TRBJ1-1; possible D gene TRBD1, 6 bases. The germline V gene encodes CDR1 ENHRY and CDR2 SYGVKD. The CDR3 covers 13 residues. V was clipped by 11 bases and J by 5 bases, with 18 bases between them. CDR3 nucleotides: TGTGCCGCCGTAACAGGGACCGGTACTGAAGCTTTCTTT. It yields the protein CAAVTGTGTEAFF.

CDR3 bases: TGTGCCAGCAGCCCCTGGGGACTAGCGGGGGCCTGGGAGTTCTTC. The encoded protein is CASSPWGLAGAWEFF. The V gene is TRBV11-2, the J gene TRBJ2-1, with TRBD2 matching 14 bases. The V gene end was trimmed by 5 bases and the J gene end by 14 bases; junction bases not matched to a gene: 11. Germline CDR1 and CDR2: SGHAT and FQNNGV. The length of the CDR3 is 15 residues.

The chain combines TRBV7-9 with TRBJ2-2, with D unresolved. The germline V gene has CDR1 SEHNR and CDR2 FQNEAQ (reference sequence). This CDR3 contains 16 residues. Trimming shortened V by 5 bases and J by 2 bases, and 15 bases separated the two germline ends. CDR3 coding DNA: TGTGCCAGCAGCAAACTCCCTACCGAAAACACCGGGGAGCTGTTTTTT. Amino acid sequence: CASSKLPTENTGELFF.

This chain links TRBV29-1 with TRBJ1-1, with a possible D match to TRBD1 (6 bases). CDR3 length: 15 residues. Germline CDR1 SQVTM, CDR2 ANQGSEA. V dropped 3 bases and J dropped 4 bases, with 18 bases sitting between them. CDR3 sequence (DNA): TGCAGCGTTGATAGAAGGACAGCCCCGACCACTGAAGCTTTCTTT. Amino acids: CSVDRRTAPTTEAFF.

The sample holds a few counts of this clone. The J gene is TRBJ2-2, the V gene TRBV28, with TRBD2 identical over 7 bases. This CDR3 spans 16 amino acids. CDR1 and CDR2 (germline): MDHEN, SYDVKM. J was trimmed by 1 base and V by 3 bases; bases with no gene match: 5. CDR3 DNA sequence: TGTGCCAGCAGTTTCAAGCCTAGCGGGAACACCGGGGAGCTGTTTTTT. Translation: CASSFKPSGNTGELFF.

The chain links TRBV13 to TRBJ2-1; 10 nucleotides line up with TRBD2. Per germline, CDR1 PRHDT and CDR2 FYEKMQ (reference sequence). The trim removed 0 bases at V and 9 bases at J, leaving 14 bases unmatched. This CDR3 has 18 residues. CDR3 sequence reads: CASSLGLRASGRITEQFF. For the CDR3, the DNA is TGTGCCAGCAGCTTAGGCCTAAGGGCTAGCGGGAGAATAACTGAGCAGTTCTTC.

J is TRBJ1-5 and V is TRBV7-2; 8 bases fit TRBD1. Looked up from germline, CDR1 is SGHTA and CDR2 is FQGNSA. The length of the CDR3 is 16 residues. V trimming: 5 bases; J trimming: 2 bases; junction bases outside the gene matches: 8. The CDR3 spells CASSQAGGAGNQPQHF. CDR3 DNA sequence: TGTGCCAGCAGCCAAGCAGGGGGCGCGGGCAATCAGCCCCAGCATTTT.

V is TRBV2 and J is TRBJ1-2; the match to TRBD1 covers 7 bases. V shed 7 bases and J 4 bases; nucleotides not matched to a gene: 18. The germline CDR1 and CDR2 sequences are SNHLY and FYNNEI. The CDR3 totals 17 residues. CDR3 coding DNA: TGTGCCAGCACCACGACCCCGGGGACAGCAGGACGCTATGGCTACACCTTC. Translating it yields CASTTTPGTAGRYGYTF. The full variable domain, completed using reference TRBV2 and TRBJ1-2, is EPEVTQTPSHQVTQMGQEVILRCVPISNHLYFYWYRQILGQKVEFLVSFYNNEISEKSEIFDDQFSVERPDGSNFTLKIRSTKLEDSAMYFCASTTTPGTAGRYGYTFGSGTRLTVV.

This clone was seen a single time. An end of the junction does not agree with germline; a read error may underlie this. The genes are TRBV7-2 and TRBJ1-6, with TRBD1 as a possible D gene (5 bases). Germline V CDR1 and CDR2: SGHTA, FQGNSA. The CDR3 has 15 amino acids. The CDR3 region has the DNA TGTGCCAGCGGCTTAGAAGACAGCTATAATTCACCCCTCCACTTT. Protein sequence: CASGLEDSYNSPLHF.

The J gene is TRBJ1-2, the V gene TRBV5-1; 10 bases are a match to TRBD1. CDR1 is SGHRS and CDR2 is YFSETQ in the germline V gene. The CDR3 spans 15 residues. The ends lost 2 bases at V and 4 bases at J; junction bases unmatched: 5. The chain's CDR3 is CASSLPGQGSYGYTF. CDR3 coding DNA: TGCGCCAGCAGCTTACCGGGACAGGGGAGCTATGGCTACACCTTC.